The next 16 T cell receptor beta chains were all read from a single sample in a study of cytomegalovirus exposure and HLA in healthy donors. Clones were read by immunoSEQ multiplex PCR, and TCRdb kept only the in-frame ones, dropping some. The table lists 65,000 to 80,000 clones, roughly 94% of them singletons. The sample consisted of PBMCs. These receptors were obtained from a woman between 18 and 30 years old in good health and CMV-seropositive.

This clone was recorded a few times. V usage is TRBV5-1 and J usage is TRBJ2-2; D ambiguous. This CDR3 contains 13 residues. CDR1 is SGHRS and CDR2 is YFSETQ in the germline V gene. The V and J ends lost 4 bases and 6 bases respectively, with 10 bases between them. CDR3 protein: CASSLPAPGELFF. CDR3 nucleotides: TGCGCCAGCAGCCTCCCCGCGCCCGGGGAGCTGTTTTTT.

The chain has TRBV7-2 and TRBJ2-7; 9 bases line up with TRBD1. Losses at the gene ends were 7 bases for V and 2 bases for J; bases not matched to a gene: 6. The CDR3 length is 14 residues. Per germline, CDR1 SGHTA and CDR2 FQGNSA. The CDR3 DNA is TGTGCCAGCACCGCCGGGACAGGGACCTACGAGCAGTACTTC. This sequence encodes CASTAGTGTYEQYF.

The chain uses TRBV5-1 and TRBJ2-7; possible D gene TRBD2, 6 bases. The CDR3 runs to 13 residues. Per the germline V gene, CDR1 is SGHRS and CDR2 is YFSETQ. With 0 bases removed from V and 6 bases from J, the gap between germline ends came to 10 bases. The CDR3 is CASSLGLEGEQYF. The CDR3 DNA reads TGCGCCAGCAGCTTGGGACTGGAGGGCGAGCAGTACTTC.

This clone was seen only once. The chain has TRBV15 and TRBJ1-2; no firm D call. This CDR3 has 15 residues. Trimming took 0 bases from V and 3 from J, leaving 11 bases between them. Germline V gene lookup returns CDR1 LNHNV and CDR2 YYDKDF (reference sequence). This CDR3 is CATSRDPGRDYGYTF. In DNA form, the CDR3 reads TGTGCCACCAGCAGAGATCCGGGGAGGGACTATGGCTACACCTTC.

The V call is TRBV7-2, the J call TRBJ2-5, with D possibly matching TRBD1 (6 bases). Trimming pared 5 bases from V and 2 bases from J, leaving 15 bases between. CDR3 length: 15 residues. The germline V gene encodes CDR1 SGHTA and CDR2 FQGNSA. The CDR3 here is CASSLGTLTQETQYF. CDR3 nucleotides: TGTGCCAGCAGCCTAGGGACACTTACTCAAGAGACCCAGTACTTC. Together with reference TRBV7-2 and TRBJ2-5, the CDR3 gives the full variable domain: GAGVSQSPSNKVTEKGKDVELRCDPISGHTALYWYRQSLGQGLEFLIYFQGNSAPDKSGLPSDRFSAERTGGSVSTLTIQRTQQEDSAVYLCASSLGTLTQETQYFGPGTRLLVL.

This clone was picked up one time. V and J are TRBV19 and TRBJ1-5; TRBD1 aligns across 10 bases. V lost 9 bases and J lost 6; bases outside the gene matches: 5. Looked up from germline, CDR1 is LNHDA and CDR2 is SQIVND (reference sequence). This CDR3 spans 13 amino acids. The CDR3 nucleotides are TGTGCCAGCTCGACAGGGGGCCGTCAGCCCCAGCATTTT. Its protein is CASSTGGRQPQHF.

This clone was observed once. The rearrangement joins TRBV7-7 to TRBJ2-7; 8 bases are shared with TRBD1. Losses at the gene ends were 5 bases for V and 4 bases for J; bases not matched to a gene: 4. From germline, CDR1 is SSHAT and CDR2 FNYEAQ (reference sequence). This CDR3 has 13 amino acids. CDR3 in DNA: TGTGCCAGCAGCCCCGGACAGGGTTACGAGCAGTACTTC. Translating it yields CASSPGQGYEQYF.

The rearrangement joins TRBV6-1 to TRBJ1-3, with D possibly TRBD1 on 5 matching bases. The CDR3 covers 11 residues. The V gene's germline CDR1 is MNHNS and CDR2 SASEGT. Deletions cut 6 bases from V and 8 bases from J, with 8 bases between. The CDR3 DNA is TGTGCCAGCAGAGACAGCCACACCATATATTTT. As protein: CASRDSHTIYF.

V and J are TRBV11-3 and TRBJ1-3; D gene unclear. Trimming took 3 bases from V and 1 from J, leaving 4 bases between them. The CDR3 sequence is 13 residues long. Per germline, CDR1 SGHNT and CDR2 YENEEA. CDR3 nucleotides: TGTGCCAGCAGCTTCCTATCTGGAAACACCATATATTTT. It codes for CASSFLSGNTIYF.

This clone was seen once. CDR3 sequence reads: CASSLGGGADTQYF. The CDR3 DNA is TGTGCCAGCAGCTTAGGCGGGGGGGCAGATACGCAGTATTTT. The chain recombines TRBV7-2 with TRBJ2-3; TRBD2 matches 9 bases. The V segment lost 1 base and the J segment 4 bases; nucleotides outside the gene matches: 0. Germline V gene sequence: CDR1 SGHTA, CDR2 FQGNSA. This CDR3 is built from 14 residues.

The chain links TRBV10-3 to TRBJ2-1, with TRBD2 identical over 7 bases. Germline assignment: CDR1 ENHRY and CDR2 SYGVKD. After removal of 2 bases from V and 8 bases from J, the junction contained 12 bases not matched to a gene. This CDR3 region has 16 residues. The CDR3: CAISEGRGRGSDEQFF. CDR3 bases: TGTGCCATCAGTGAGGGTCGCGGGAGAGGATCCGATGAGCAGTTCTTC.

The gene calls are TRBV19 and TRBJ2-3; 8 bases are shared with TRBD2. The CDR3 runs to 17 residues. After removal of 6 bases from V and 1 base from J, the junction contained 12 bases not matched to a gene. In germline, CDR1 is LNHDA, CDR2 SQIVND (reference sequence). The CDR3 loop reads CASSTSGGTVRTDTQYF. For the CDR3, the DNA is TGTGCCAGTAGCACCAGCGGGGGTACTGTGCGCACAGATACGCAGTATTTT.

V is TRBV5-4 and J is TRBJ2-2, with 7 bases lining up with TRBD2. Germline V CDR1 and CDR2: SGHNT, YYREEE (reference sequence). The CDR3 totals 15 residues. V lost 4 bases and J lost 5; bases outside the gene matches: 8. CDR3 residues: CASSPGGTGTGELFF. The DNA of the CDR3 is TGTGCCAGCAGCCCGGGAGGAACGGGAACCGGGGAGCTGTTTTTT. Looking up the rest from reference TRBV5-4 and TRBJ2-2 gives the full variable domain: ETGVTQSPTHLIKTRGQQVTLRCSSQSGHNTVSWYQQALGQGPQFIFQYYREEENGRGNFPPRFSGLQFPNYSSELNVNALELDDSALYLCASSPGGTGTGELFFGEGSRLTVL.

The count of this clone is one. J is TRBJ2-5 and V is TRBV28; the match to TRBD2 covers 8 bases. The ends lost 5 bases at V and 3 bases at J; junction bases unmatched: 5. The CDR3 is 14 residues long. Germline CDR1 reads MDHEN; CDR2 reads SYDVKM. The CDR3, as DNA: TGTGCCAGCAGTACAGCGGGGGTAGAAGAGACCCAGTACTTC. It codes for CASSTAGVEETQYF.

The V gene is TRBV5-4, the J gene TRBJ2-5; D is perhaps TRBD1 (5 bases). Between the trimmed V and J ends, which lost 1 base and 1 base, there was a span of 11 bases. Germline CDR1 reads SGHNT; CDR2 reads YYREEE (reference sequence). The CDR3 spans 15 residues. The CDR3 region is CASSLRGAFQETQYF. The CDR3, as DNA: TGTGCCAGCAGCTTGAGGGGCGCTTTCCAAGAGACCCAGTACTTC.

This chain joins TRBV7-3 and TRBJ1-1; the match to TRBD1 covers 7 bases. CDR1 is SGHTA, CDR2 FQGTGA, per germline. After removal of 1 base from V and 0 bases from J, the junction contained 2 bases not matched to a gene. The length of the CDR3 is 15 residues. CDR3 protein: CASSLMTGMNTEAFF. CDR3 bases: TGTGCCAGCAGCTTAATGACAGGGATGAACACTGAAGCTTTCTTT.